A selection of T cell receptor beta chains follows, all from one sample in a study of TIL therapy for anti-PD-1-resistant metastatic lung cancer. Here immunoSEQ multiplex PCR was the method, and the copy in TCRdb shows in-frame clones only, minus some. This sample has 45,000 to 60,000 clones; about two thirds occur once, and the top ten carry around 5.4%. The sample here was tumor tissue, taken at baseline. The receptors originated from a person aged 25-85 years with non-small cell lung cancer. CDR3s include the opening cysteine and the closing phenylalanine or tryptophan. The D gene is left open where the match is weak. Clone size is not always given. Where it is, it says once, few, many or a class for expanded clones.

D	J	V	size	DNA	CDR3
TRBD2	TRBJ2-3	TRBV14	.	TGTGCCAGCAGCCATCCGGGACTAGCGATAGATACGCAGTATTTT	CASSHPGLAIDTQYF
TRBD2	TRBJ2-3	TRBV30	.	TGTGCCTGGAGTTTTGCGGGGGGCGGTACAGATACGCAGTATTTT	CAWSFAGGGTDTQYF
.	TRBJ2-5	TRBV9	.	TGTGCCAGCAGCGTAGGGGTTATGAGTTGGGGGAGCCAAGAGACCCAGTACTTC	CASSVGVMSWGSQETQYF
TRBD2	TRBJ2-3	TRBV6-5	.	TGTGCCAGCATGGCCAGCGGGGGGGCAGATACGCAGTATTTT	CASMASGGADTQYF
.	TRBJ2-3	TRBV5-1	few	TGCGCCAGCAGCTTGGCCGCTCGGGGAGATACGCAGTATTTT	CASSLAARGDTQYF
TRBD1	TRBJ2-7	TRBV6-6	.	TGTGCCAGCAGTTACGGGACAGGGGGCAACGAGCAGTACTTC	CASSYGTGGNEQYF
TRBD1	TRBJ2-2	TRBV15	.	TGTGCCACCAGCCGCGAAGGCGGGACAGGGCTTCCCGGGGAGCTGTTTTTT	CATSREGGTGLPGELFF
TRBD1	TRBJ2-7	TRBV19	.	TGTGCCAGTAGTCTCCGGACAGGGCAATCGGGCGGAGAGCAGTACTTC	CASSLRTGQSGGEQYF
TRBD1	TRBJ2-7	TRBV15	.	TGTGCCACCAGCAGAGATCTTAGGGACAGGCCCGAGCAGTACTTC	CATSRDLRDRPEQYF
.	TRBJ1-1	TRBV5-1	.	TGCGCCAGCAGCTACCGGGACCCGTTACGTAGAGCTGAAGCTTTCTTT	CASSYRDPLRRAEAFF
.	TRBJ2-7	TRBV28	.	TGTGCCAGCAGTTTCTATGGGGACCTCCCTACCTACGAGCAGTACTTC	CASSFYGDLPTYEQYF
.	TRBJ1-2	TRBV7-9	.	TGTGCCAGCAGCCGGCGGGCTATGGGGCATTATGGCTACACCTTC	CASSRRAMGHYGYTF
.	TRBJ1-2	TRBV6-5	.	TGTGCCAGCAGTCCCAGGGTTTCTGGCTACACCTTC	CASSPRVSGYTF
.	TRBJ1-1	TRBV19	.	TGTGCCAGTAGTACGGGCAGGGCGGGCACTGAAGCTTTCTTT	CASSTGRAGTEAFF
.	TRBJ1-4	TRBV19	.	TGTGCCAGTAGTATAGGTTTAGAGGAAAAACTGTTTTTT	CASSIGLEEKLFF
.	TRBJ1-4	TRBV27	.	TGTGCCAGCAGTTTAATCGGGGGCGGAATGGGTGAAAAACTGTTTTTT	CASSLIGGGMGEKLFF
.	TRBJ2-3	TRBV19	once	TGTGCCAGTAGTACCGGGATCAGTCCAGATACGCAGTATTTT	CASSTGISPDTQYF
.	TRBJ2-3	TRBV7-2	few	TGTGCCAGCAGCTTAGGTCCGAAAGATACGCAGTATTTT	CASSLGPKDTQYF
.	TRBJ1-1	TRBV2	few	TGTGCCAGCAAGGGCCAGCGGGGCACTGAAGCTTTCTTT	CASKGQRGTEAFF
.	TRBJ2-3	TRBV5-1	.	TGCGCCAGCAGCGTGACTAGAAGCACAGATACGCAGTATTTT	CASSVTRSTDTQYF
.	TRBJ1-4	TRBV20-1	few	TGCAGTGCTAGTGTAGGGACGGGGCTGTTTTTT	CSASVGTGLFF
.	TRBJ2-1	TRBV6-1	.	TGTGCCAGCAGTGAACTGGGCGTTGCCTACAATGAGCAGTTCTTC	CASSELGVAYNEQFF
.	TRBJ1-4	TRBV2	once	TGTGCCAGCAGTGAAGCTTTGGGGGGGAAACTGTTTTTT	CASSEALGGKLFF